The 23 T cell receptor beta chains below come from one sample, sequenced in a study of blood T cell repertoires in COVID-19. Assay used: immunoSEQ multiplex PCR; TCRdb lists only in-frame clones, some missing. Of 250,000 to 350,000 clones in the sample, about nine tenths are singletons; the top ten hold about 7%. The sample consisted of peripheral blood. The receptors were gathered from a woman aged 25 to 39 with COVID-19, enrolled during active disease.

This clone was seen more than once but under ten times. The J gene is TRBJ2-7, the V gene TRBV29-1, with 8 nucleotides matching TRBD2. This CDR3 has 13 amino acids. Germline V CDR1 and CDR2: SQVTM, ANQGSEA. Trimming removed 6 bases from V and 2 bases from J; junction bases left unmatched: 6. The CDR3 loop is CSVDIGGAYEQYF. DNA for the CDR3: TGCAGCGTCGATATCGGGGGGGCCTACGAGCAGTACTTC.

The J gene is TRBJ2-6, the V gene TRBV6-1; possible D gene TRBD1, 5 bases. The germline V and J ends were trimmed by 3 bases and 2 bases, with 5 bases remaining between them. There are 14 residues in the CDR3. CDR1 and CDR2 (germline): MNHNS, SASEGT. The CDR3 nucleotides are TGTGCCAGCAGTGACAGGGCTGGGGCCAACGTCCTGACTTTC. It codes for CASSDRAGANVLTF.

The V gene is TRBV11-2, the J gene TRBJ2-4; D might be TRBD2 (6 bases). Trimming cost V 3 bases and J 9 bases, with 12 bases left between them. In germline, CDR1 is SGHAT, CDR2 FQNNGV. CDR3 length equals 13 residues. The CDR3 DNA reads TGTGCCAGCAGCTTGTTAGCGGAGGGCATTCAGTACTTC. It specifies CASSLLAEGIQYF. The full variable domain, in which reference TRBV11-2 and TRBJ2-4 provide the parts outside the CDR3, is EAGVAQSPRYKIIEKRQSVAFWCNPISGHATLYWYQQILGQGPKLLIQFQNNGVVDDSQLPKDRFSAERLKGVDSTLKIQPAKLEDSAVYLCASSLLAEGIQYFGAGTRLSVL.

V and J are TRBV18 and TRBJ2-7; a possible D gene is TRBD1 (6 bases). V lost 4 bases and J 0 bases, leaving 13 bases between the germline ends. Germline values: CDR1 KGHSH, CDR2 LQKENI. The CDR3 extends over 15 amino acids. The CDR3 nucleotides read TGTGCCAGCTCACAGGGGGTGCACAGCTCCTACGAGCAGTACTTC. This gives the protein CASSQGVHSSYEQYF.

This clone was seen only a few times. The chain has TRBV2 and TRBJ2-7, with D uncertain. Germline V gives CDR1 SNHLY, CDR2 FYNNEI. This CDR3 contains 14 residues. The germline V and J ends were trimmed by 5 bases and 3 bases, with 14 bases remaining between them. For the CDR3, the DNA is TGTGCCAGCAGTCTTACCTTGAACAGCTACGAGCAGTACTTC. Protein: CASSLTLNSYEQYF.

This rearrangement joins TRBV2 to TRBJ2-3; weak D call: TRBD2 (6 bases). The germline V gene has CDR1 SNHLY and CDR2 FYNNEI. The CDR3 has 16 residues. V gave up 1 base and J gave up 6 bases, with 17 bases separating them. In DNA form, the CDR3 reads TGTGCCAGCAGTGAAGATGGTGGGGCGGGGACCGATACGCAGTATTTT. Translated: CASSEDGGAGTDTQYF.

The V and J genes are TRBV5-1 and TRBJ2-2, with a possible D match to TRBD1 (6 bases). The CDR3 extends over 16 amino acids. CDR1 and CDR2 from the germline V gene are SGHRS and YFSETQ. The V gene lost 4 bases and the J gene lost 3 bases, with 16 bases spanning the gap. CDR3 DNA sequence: TGCGCCAGCAGCCCGGTTCGGGGACAATACACCGGGGAGCTGTTTTTT. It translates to CASSPVRGQYTGELFF.

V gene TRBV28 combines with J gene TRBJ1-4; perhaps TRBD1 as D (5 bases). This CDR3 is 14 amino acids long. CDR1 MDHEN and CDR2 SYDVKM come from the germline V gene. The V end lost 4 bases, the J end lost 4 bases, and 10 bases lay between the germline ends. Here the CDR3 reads CASSSPGHNEKLFF. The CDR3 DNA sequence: TGTGCCAGCAGTTCGCCAGGGCATAATGAAAAACTGTTTTTT.

The CDR3 DNA reads TGTGCCAGCAGCTGGACTAGCGGCCAAGAGACCCAGTACTTC. This encodes CASSWTSGQETQYF. J is TRBJ2-5 and V is TRBV7-9, with 10 positions matching TRBD2. Germline CDR1 is SEHNR and CDR2 is FQNEAQ (reference sequence). The CDR3 is 14 residues long. The ends lost 4 bases at V and 1 base at J; junction bases unmatched: 0.

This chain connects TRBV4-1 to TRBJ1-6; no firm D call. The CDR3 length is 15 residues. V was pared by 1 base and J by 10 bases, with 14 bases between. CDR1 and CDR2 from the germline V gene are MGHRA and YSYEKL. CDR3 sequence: CASSQVGRAGSPLHF. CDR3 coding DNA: TGCGCCAGCAGCCAAGTCGGAAGGGCGGGGTCACCCCTCCACTTT.

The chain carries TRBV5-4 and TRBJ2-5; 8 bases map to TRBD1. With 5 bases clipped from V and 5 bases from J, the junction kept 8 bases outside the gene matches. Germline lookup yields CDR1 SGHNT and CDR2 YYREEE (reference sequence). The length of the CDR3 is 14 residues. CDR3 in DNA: TGTGCCAGCAGTTTCGACAGGGGTGAGGAGACCCAGTACTTC. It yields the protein CASSFDRGEETQYF.

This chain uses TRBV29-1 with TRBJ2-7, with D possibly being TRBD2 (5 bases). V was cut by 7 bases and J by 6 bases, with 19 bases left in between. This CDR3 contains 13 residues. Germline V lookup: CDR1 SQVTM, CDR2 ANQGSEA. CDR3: CSAGSGTTGEQYF. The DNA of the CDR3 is TGCAGCGCTGGGAGCGGCACTACGGGCGAGCAGTACTTC.

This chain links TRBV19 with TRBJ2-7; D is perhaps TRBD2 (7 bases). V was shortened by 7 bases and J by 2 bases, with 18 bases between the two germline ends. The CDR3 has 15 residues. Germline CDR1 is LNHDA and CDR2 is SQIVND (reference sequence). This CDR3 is CASTGGAGAAYEQYF. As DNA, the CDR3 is TGTGCCAGTACCGGCGGGGCGGGGGCCGCCTACGAGCAGTACTTC.

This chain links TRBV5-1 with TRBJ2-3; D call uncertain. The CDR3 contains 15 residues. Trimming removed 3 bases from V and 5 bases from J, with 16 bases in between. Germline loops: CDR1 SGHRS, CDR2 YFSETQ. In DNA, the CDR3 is TGCGCCAGCAGCTCAGACGGCGGTGGCGGAGATACGCAGTATTTT. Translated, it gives CASSSDGGGGDTQYF.

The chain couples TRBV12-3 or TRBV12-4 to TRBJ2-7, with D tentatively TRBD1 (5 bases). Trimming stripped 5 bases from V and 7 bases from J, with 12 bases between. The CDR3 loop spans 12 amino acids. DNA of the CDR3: TGTGCCAGCAGTCAGAGAAGGACAGAGCAGTACTTC. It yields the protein CASSQRRTEQYF.

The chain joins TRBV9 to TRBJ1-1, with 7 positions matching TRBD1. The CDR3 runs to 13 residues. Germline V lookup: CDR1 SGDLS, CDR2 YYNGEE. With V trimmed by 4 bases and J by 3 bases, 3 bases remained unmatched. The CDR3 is CASSPDRDTEAFF. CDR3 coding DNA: TGTGCCAGCAGCCCCGACAGGGACACTGAAGCTTTCTTT. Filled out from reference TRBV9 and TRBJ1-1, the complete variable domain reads DSGVTQTPKHLITATGQRVTLRCSPRSGDLSVYWYQQSLDQGLQFLIQYYNGEERAKGNILERFSAQQFPDLHSELNLSSLELGDSALYFCASSPDRDTEAFFGQGTRLTVV.

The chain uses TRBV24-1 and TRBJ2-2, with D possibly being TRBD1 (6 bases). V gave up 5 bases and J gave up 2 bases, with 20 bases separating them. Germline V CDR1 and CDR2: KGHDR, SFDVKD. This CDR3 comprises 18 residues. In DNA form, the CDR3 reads TGTGCCACCAGTGCCCGAGGACAGTTCCTAGATAACACCGGGGAGCTGTTTTTT. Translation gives CATSARGQFLDNTGELFF.

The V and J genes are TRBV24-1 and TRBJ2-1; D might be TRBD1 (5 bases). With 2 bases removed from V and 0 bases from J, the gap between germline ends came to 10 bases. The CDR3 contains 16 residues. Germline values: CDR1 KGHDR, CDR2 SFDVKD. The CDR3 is CATSDWGGSSYNEQFF. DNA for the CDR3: TGTGCCACCAGTGATTGGGGCGGCAGCTCCTACAATGAGCAGTTCTTC.

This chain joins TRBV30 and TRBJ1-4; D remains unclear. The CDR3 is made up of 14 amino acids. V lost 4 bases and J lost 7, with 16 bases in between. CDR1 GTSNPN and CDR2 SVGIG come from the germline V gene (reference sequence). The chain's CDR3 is CAWKGSGGREKLFF. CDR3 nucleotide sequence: TGTGCCTGGAAGGGAAGTGGCGGGCGTGAAAAACTGTTTTTT.

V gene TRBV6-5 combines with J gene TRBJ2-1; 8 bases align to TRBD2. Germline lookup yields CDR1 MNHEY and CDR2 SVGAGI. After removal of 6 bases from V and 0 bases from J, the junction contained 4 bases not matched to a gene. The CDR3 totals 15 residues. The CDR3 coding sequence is TGTGCCAGCAGCCCCAGCGGGAGCTCCTACAATGAGCAGTTCTTC. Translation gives CASSPSGSSYNEQFF.

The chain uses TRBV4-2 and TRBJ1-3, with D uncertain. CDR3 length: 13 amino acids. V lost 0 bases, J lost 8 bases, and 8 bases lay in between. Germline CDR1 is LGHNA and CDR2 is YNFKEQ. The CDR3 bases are TGTGCCAGCAGCCAAGAAGAGGGATACACCATATATTTT. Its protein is CASSQEEGYTIYF.

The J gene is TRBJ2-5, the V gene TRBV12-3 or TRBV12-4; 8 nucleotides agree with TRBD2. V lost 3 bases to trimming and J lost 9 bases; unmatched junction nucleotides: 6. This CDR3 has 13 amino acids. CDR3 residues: CASSLSGREAQYF. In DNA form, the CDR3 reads TGTGCCAGCAGTTTGTCCGGGAGGGAGGCCCAGTACTTC.

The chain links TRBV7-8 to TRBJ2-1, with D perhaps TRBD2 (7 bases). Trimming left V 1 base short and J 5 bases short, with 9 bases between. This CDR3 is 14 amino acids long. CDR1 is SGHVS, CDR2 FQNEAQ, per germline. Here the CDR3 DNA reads TGTGCCAGCAGCTTAGAGGGGGGGCACAATGAGCAGTTCTTC. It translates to CASSLEGGHNEQFF.